The text below deals with one T cell receptor beta chain. It has no known antigen specificity. Per-base quality was not reported, and no clone a single base away is much larger than it. This sample was taken from a study of Ad26.COV2.S vaccination and SARS-CoV-2 variants (dated by TCRdb to about 2021). As for the study more broadly: Donors in the vaccine arm were drawn from COV1001, a phase I-IIa trial of Ad26.COV2.S in healthy adults that was multicentre, randomized, double-blind and placebo-controlled. Dosing of Ad26.COV2.S was intramuscular, at either 5x10^10 or 1x10^11 viral particles, delivered as one shot or as two shots spaced 56 days apart. Sequencing of the TCRbeta repertoire served to evaluate the specificity and breadth of SARS-CoV-2-reactive T cell receptors following Ad26.COV2.S vaccination. The TCR-sequenced set comprised approximately 30 samples: roughly 19 Ad26.COV2.S vaccine recipients, 5 placebo recipients and 8 SARS-CoV-2 convalescent individuals. Trial participants were randomized into five groups of five: low-dose or high-dose Ad26.COV2.S given once or twice, or placebo on both occasions. Investigators did not know the trial group allocation while performing experiments and assessing outcomes. On the study overall, not on this receptor specifically: It was noted by the authors that total T cell responses may have been underestimated by the TCR breadth and depth analyses. Substantial breadth of spike-specific CD8+ and CD4+ T cell responses was reported after vaccination. Spike-specific TCR breadth was higher in Ad26.COV2.S recipients than in placebo recipients (P = 0.0014). Comparable non-spike TCR breadth was observed between vaccine and placebo recipients, consistent with only spike being contained in the vaccine. The study was not powered to compare responses between vaccine doses or regimens.

The V end gives up 3 bases and the J end 10 bases, leaving 6 bases in the junction not matched to a gene. CDR1 and CDR2, looked up from the germline V gene (reference sequence), are MNHEY and SMNVEV. The CDR3 goes from the cysteine to the phenylalanine over 13 residues. The read is trimmed to its CDR3 DNA, 39 bases read in frame from base 1. The sample's treatment or condition label is to be understood as: around 19 received Ad26.COV2.S at low or high dose, single or two shots; several received placebo; per-sample allocation not given. For vaccine and placebo recipients, repertoires were sequenced using samples collected on day 63 after the first injection. In Cohort 1b, roughly 25 adults aged 18-55 years were enrolled at a single site in Boston, USA, between 29 July and 7 August 2020. As a vaccine, Ad26.COV2.S was a replication-incompetent adenovirus type 26 vector that expressed a prefusion-stabilized SARS-CoV-2 spike protein derived from the original Wuhan strain.

The immunoSEQ Assay was used to sequence TCRbeta CDR3 regions. After extraction, genomic DNA underwent amplification by bias-controlled multiplex PCR, followed by high-throughput sequencing. In the source study's methods: To quantify the absolute abundance of every unique TCRbeta CDR3 region, sequences were collapsed and filtered. T cell fraction was estimated by normalization of TCRbeta template counts to usable DNA, with usable DNA being measured through amplification of reference genes present in all nucleated cells. Repertoire TCRs were annotated as SARS-CoV-2-specific by exact matching of V gene, CDR3 amino acid sequence and J gene to a known reactive TCR set. The reference SARS-CoV-2 TCR set was obtained from MIRA and was filtered for enrichment in COVID-19-positive ImmuneCODE repertoires, whereby public or cross-reactive TCRs were removed. Based on the MIRA antigens, annotated TCRs were further analysed at the level of specific ORF or position within ORF. Breadth was defined as annotated unique rearrangements over total unique productive rearrangements; depth was the summed frequency of those rearrangements. Group comparisons of TCR breadth used two-sided Wilcoxon rank-sum tests. The table comes from immuneACCESS by way of TCRdb, which keeps in-frame sequences with V and J called. Part of the clones is missing from these tables; in studies checked, under half for an unresolved V gene and the rest for unknown reasons. V, J and clone size derive from that table, while D and trimming were established from the DNA sequence. The sample records 350,000 to 500,000 clones, around 90% of which are singletons. The ten largest clones add up to roughly 4% of the sample.

Sequencing used peripheral blood, obtained in a trial of Ad26.COV2.S vaccine versus placebo. The TCR sequence derives from a person aged 18 to 65 who received the Ad26.COV2.S COVID-19 vaccine or a placebo. The sequence joins TRBV27 to TRBJ2-1; TRBD1 fits 7 bases in the junction. This receptor has the CDR3 CASSFRQGGEQFF. Read as DNA, the sequence is TGTGCCAGCAGTTTTAGACAGGGCGGCGAGCAGTTCTTC.